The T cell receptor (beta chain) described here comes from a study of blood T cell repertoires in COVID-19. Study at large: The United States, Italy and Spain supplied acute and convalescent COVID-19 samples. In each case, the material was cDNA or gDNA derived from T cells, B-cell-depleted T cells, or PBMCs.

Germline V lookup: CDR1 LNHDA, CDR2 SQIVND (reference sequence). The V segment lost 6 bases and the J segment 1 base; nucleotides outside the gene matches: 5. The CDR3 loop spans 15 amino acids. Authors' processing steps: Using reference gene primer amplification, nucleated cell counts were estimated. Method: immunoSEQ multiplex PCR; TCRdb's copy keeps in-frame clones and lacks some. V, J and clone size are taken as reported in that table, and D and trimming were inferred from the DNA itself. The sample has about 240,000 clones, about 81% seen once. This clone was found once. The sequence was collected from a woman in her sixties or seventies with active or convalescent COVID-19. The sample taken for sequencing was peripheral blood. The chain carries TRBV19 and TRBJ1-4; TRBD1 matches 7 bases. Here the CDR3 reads CASRTQGKTNEKLFF. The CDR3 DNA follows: TGTGCCAGTAGAACACAGGGGAAAACTAATGAAAAACTGTTTTTT.